This T cell receptor (beta chain) was captured by sequencing in a study of T cell responses to AZD1222 COVID-19 vaccine. Libraries were prepared by immunoSEQ multiplex PCR; TCRdb keeps only in-frame clonotypes and omits some of them. The repertoire holds around 6,100 clones, with around 87% as singletons. This CDR3 is 13 amino acids long. CDR1 and CDR2 from the germline V gene are SGHTA and FQGNSA. Between the trimmed V and J ends, which lost 5 bases and 5 bases, there was a span of 12 bases. The chain joins TRBV7-2 to TRBJ1-1; D remains unclear. Source: peripheral blood, taken 28 days after the second AZD1222 dose. This receptor was identified in an adult who received the AZD1222 COVID-19 vaccine. The CDR3 loop is CASSSDLGTEAFF. As DNA, the CDR3 is TGTGCCAGCAGCAGCGACTTAGGTACTGAAGCTTTCTTT.